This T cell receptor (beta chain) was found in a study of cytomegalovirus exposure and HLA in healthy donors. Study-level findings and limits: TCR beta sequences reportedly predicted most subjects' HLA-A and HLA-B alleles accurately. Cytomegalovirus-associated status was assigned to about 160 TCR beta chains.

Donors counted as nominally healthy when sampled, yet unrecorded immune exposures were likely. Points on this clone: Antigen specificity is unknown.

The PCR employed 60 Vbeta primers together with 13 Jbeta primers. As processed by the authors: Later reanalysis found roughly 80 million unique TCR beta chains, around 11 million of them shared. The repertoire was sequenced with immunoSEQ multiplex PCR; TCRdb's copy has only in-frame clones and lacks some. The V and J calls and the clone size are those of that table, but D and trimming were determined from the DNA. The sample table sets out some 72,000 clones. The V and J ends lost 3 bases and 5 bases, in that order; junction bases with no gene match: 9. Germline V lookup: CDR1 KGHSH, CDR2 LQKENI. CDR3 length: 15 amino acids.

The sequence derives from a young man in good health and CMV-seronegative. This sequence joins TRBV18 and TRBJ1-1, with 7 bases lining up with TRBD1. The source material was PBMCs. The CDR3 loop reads CASSPLQGTGTEAFF. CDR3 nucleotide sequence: TGTGCCAGCTCACCCTTACAGGGGACGGGTACTGAAGCTTTCTTT.